The 29 T cell receptor beta chains reported below all come from one sample, sequenced in a study of T cell responses to AZD1222 COVID-19 vaccine. TCRdb's copy holds only in-frame clones and misses some; the assay was immunoSEQ multiplex PCR. The sample includes roughly 100,000 clones, 84% seen only once; the top ten take approximately 15%. Sequencing used peripheral blood, obtained on day 0 of AZD1222 vaccination. Every receptor here comes from an adult in good health.

This chain links TRBV29-1 with TRBJ2-2; TRBD2 agrees at 7 bases. Trimming at V came to 4 bases and at J to 5 bases, leaving 7 bases not matched to a gene. Germline-derived CDR1 and CDR2 are SQVTM and ANQGSEA. This CDR3 comprises 14 residues. CDR3 region: CSVGEGGGTGELFF. The CDR3 DNA reads TGCAGCGTTGGGGAGGGTGGAGGAACCGGGGAGCTGTTTTTT.

This chain connects TRBV6-4 to TRBJ1-1, with 7 bases fitting TRBD1. Germline V gene sequence: CDR1 MRHNA, CDR2 SNTAGT. The ends lost 3 bases at V and 11 bases at J; junction bases unmatched: 9. The CDR3 is 13 amino acids. This CDR3 is CASSESYRGRAFF. CDR3 sequence (DNA): TGTGCCAGCAGTGAATCTTACAGGGGTAGGGCTTTCTTT.

The rearrangement links TRBV9 to TRBJ2-2; no definite D call. V gave up 0 bases and J gave up 0 bases, with 9 bases separating them. Germline CDR1 reads SGDLS; CDR2 reads YYNGEE. The CDR3 is made up of 16 amino acids. The CDR3 region is CASSVESLPNTGELFF. The CDR3 DNA reads as TGTGCCAGCAGCGTAGAGTCACTGCCGAACACCGGGGAGCTGTTTTTT.

This clone showed up just once. The chain joins TRBV11-3 to TRBJ2-2, with a weak D call TRBD1 (5 bases). V lost 1 base to trimming and J lost 4 bases, with 19 bases between them. Germline values: CDR1 SGHNT, CDR2 YENEEA. The CDR3 consists of 18 residues. The CDR3 here is CASSLGLAGQKPTGELFF. CDR3 sequence (DNA): TGTGCCAGCAGCTTAGGGTTGGCCGGACAAAAACCCACCGGGGAGCTGTTTTTT. Complete variable domain (other parts from reference TRBV11-3 and TRBJ2-2): EAGVVQSPRYKIIEKKQPVAFWCNPISGHNTLYWYLQNLGQGPELLIRYENEEAVDDSQLPKDRFSAERLKGVDSTLKIQPAELGDSAVYLCASSLGLAGQKPTGELFFGEGSRLTVL.

V usage is TRBV6-6 and J usage is TRBJ1-1, with a tentative D call TRBD1 (6 bases). This CDR3 has 13 residues. The germline gives CDR1 MNHNY, CDR2 SVGAGI (reference sequence). Trimming removed 4 bases from V and 4 bases from J, with 10 bases in between. CDR3 in DNA: TGTGCCAGCAGTTCCGCAGGGGTCACTGAAGCTTTCTTT. It is translated as CASSSAGVTEAFF.

This clone was seen a handful of times. This rearrangement joins TRBV24-1 to TRBJ1-5; possible D gene TRBD1, 6 bases. This CDR3 spans 14 amino acids. The V end lost 1 base, the J end lost 13 bases, and 16 bases lay between the germline ends. The germline V gene encodes CDR1 KGHDR and CDR2 SFDVKD. The CDR3 is CATSDLREGGTQHF. CDR3 DNA: TGTGCCACCAGTGATTTAAGAGAGGGGGGGACACAGCATTTT.

V usage is TRBV5-1 and J usage is TRBJ1-5; TRBD1 aligns across 9 bases. V shed 3 bases, J shed 2 bases, and the junction held 3 bases outside the gene matches. The CDR3 has 15 amino acids. Per the germline V gene, CDR1 is SGHRS and CDR2 is YFSETQ. CDR3 in DNA: TGCGCCAGCAGCTGGGGACAGGGAGGCAATCAGCCCCAGCATTTT. As protein: CASSWGQGGNQPQHF.

The genes are TRBV9 and TRBJ1-1, with 9 bases identical to TRBD1. Germline assignment: CDR1 SGDLS and CDR2 YYNGEE. CDR3 length: 14 amino acids. Losses at the gene ends were 7 bases for V and 1 base for J; bases not matched to a gene: 5. The CDR3 sequence: CASSTGGANTEAFF. The CDR3, as DNA: TGTGCCAGCTCGACAGGGGGGGCGAACACTGAAGCTTTCTTT.

The rearrangement links TRBV28 to TRBJ2-7; tentatively, D is TRBD2 (6 bases). CDR3 size: 14 residues. Trimming left V 1 base short and J 4 bases short, with 11 bases between. Germline V gene lookup returns CDR1 MDHEN and CDR2 SYDVKM. CDR3: CASSLFGGRYEQYF. The CDR3 nucleotides are TGTGCCAGCAGTTTATTCGGGGGACGGTACGAGCAGTACTTC.

The chain has TRBV25-1 and TRBJ1-2; 7 nucleotides line up with TRBD1. J was trimmed by 7 bases and V by 2 bases; bases with no gene match: 4. This CDR3 comprises 13 residues. Germline lookup yields CDR1 MGHDK and CDR2 SYGVNS. CDR3: CASSEDRAGGYTF. The CDR3 DNA is TGTGCCAGCAGTGAAGACAGGGCCGGTGGCTACACCTTC.

The gene calls are TRBV9 and TRBJ1-1; TRBD1 might be the D (5 bases). The germline V gene has CDR1 SGDLS and CDR2 YYNGEE. The CDR3 loop spans 14 amino acids. V lost 0 bases and J lost 4, with 10 bases in between. DNA for the CDR3: TGTGCCAGCAGCGTAGGGGGGATAGGCACTGAAGCTTTCTTT. As protein: CASSVGGIGTEAFF.

The rearrangement joins TRBV4-2 to TRBJ2-5, with D perhaps TRBD1 (5 bases). The ends were cut back, 0 bases at V and 7 bases at J, with 12 bases in the middle. The CDR3 is 14 residues long. CDR1 is LGHNA, CDR2 YNFKEQ, per germline. The CDR3 nucleotides read TGTGCCAGCAGCCAAGATATAAGGGGTGGGACCCAGTACTTC. Translation: CASSQDIRGGTQYF.

The chain uses TRBV3-1 (or the pseudogene TRBV3-2) and TRBJ2-2; no reliable D call. Germline V gene sequence: CDR1 LGHDT, CDR2 YNNKEL (reference sequence). This CDR3 is built from 14 residues. Trimming shortened V by 0 bases and J by 5 bases, and 7 bases separated the two germline ends. The DNA of the CDR3 is TGTGCCAGCAGCCAAGAAAGGCGGACCGGGGAGCTGTTTTTT. Protein sequence: CASSQERRTGELFF.

V and J are TRBV11-2 and TRBJ1-2, with 11 bases lining up with TRBD1. The germline V gene has CDR1 SGHAT and CDR2 FQNNGV. The CDR3 runs to 15 residues. V lost 1 base to trimming and J lost 7 bases; unmatched junction nucleotides: 5. The chain's CDR3 is CASSLGAGTGGGYTF. The CDR3 region has the DNA TGTGCCAGCAGCTTAGGAGCCGGGACAGGGGGTGGCTACACCTTC.

The V gene is TRBV7-2, the J gene TRBJ1-3, with unresolved D. V lost 1 base and J 10 bases, leaving 5 bases between the germline ends. Germline V gene data show CDR1 as SGHTA and CDR2 as FQGNSA. The CDR3 spans 11 residues. For the CDR3, the DNA is TGTGCCAGCAGCTTAGATACTACCATATATTTT. It encodes CASSLDTTIYF.

The chain has TRBV19 and TRBJ1-1; a weak D match, TRBD1 (5 bases). Trimming took 7 bases from V and 1 from J, leaving 13 bases between them. The CDR3 runs 14 residues. CDR1 is LNHDA, CDR2 SQIVND, per germline (reference sequence). The CDR3 here is CASMRGTSNTEAFF. The CDR3 bases are TGTGCCAGTATGAGGGGAACCTCGAACACTGAAGCTTTCTTT.

This clone showed up just a few times. The V gene is TRBV19, the J gene TRBJ2-6, with D hard to call. V was pared by 1 base and J by 0 bases, with 22 bases between. The CDR3 is 21 residues long. From germline, CDR1 is LNHDA and CDR2 SQIVND (reference sequence). The CDR3 loop reads CASSIVPLLALGDSGANVLTF. The CDR3 DNA reads as TGTGCCAGTAGTATAGTCCCACTTCTCGCCCTGGGCGACTCTGGGGCCAACGTCCTGACTTTC.

The rearrangement joins TRBV2 to TRBJ1-1; D unclear. Germline lookup yields CDR1 SNHLY and CDR2 FYNNEI. The CDR3 covers 13 residues. Deletions cut 4 bases from V and 1 base from J, with 7 bases between. CDR3 coding DNA: TGTGCCAGCAGTGGACGACAGAACACTGAAGCTTTCTTT. Translated: CASSGRQNTEAFF. Complete variable domain (other parts from reference TRBV2 and TRBJ1-1): EPEVTQTPSHQVTQMGQEVILRCVPISNHLYFYWYRQILGQKVEFLVSFYNNEISEKSEIFDDQFSVERPDGSNFTLKIRSTKLEDSAMYFCASSGRQNTEAFFGQGTRLTVV.

V gene TRBV5-4 combines with J gene TRBJ2-7; TRBD2 agrees at 14 bases. CDR3 size: 16 residues. With V trimmed by 3 bases and J by 3 bases, 5 bases remained unmatched. Germline V gives CDR1 SGHNT, CDR2 YYREEE (reference sequence). Written as DNA, the CDR3 is TGTGCCAGCAGCTCCGGGACTAGCGGGAGCCGCTACGAGCAGTACTTC. Protein: CASSSGTSGSRYEQYF. Looking up the rest from reference TRBV5-4 and TRBJ2-7 gives the full variable domain: ETGVTQSPTHLIKTRGQQVTLRCSSQSGHNTVSWYQQALGQGPQFIFQYYREEENGRGNFPPRFSGLQFPNYSSELNVNALELDDSALYLCASSSGTSGSRYEQYFGPGTRLTVT.

The rearrangement links TRBV11-3 to TRBJ1-1, with D possibly matching TRBD1 (5 bases). Germline V gene lookup returns CDR1 SGHNT and CDR2 YENEEA. CDR3 length: 20 amino acids. V lost 0 bases and J 4 bases, leaving 27 bases between the germline ends. CDR3 in DNA: TGTGCCAGCAGCTTAGATTGGAGAACCGGGACCCAAGAAGGTATCACTGAAGCTTTCTTT. It encodes CASSLDWRTGTQEGITEAFF.

On this clone: A read error may produce the germline difference seen at one junction end. This sequence joins TRBV19 and TRBJ1-5; 7 bases fit TRBD1. The CDR3 contains 15 residues. Germline-derived CDR1 and CDR2 are LNHDA and SQIVND (reference sequence). The CDR3 is CASRIEDRSFQPQHF. In DNA form, the CDR3 reads TGTGCCAGTAGAATAGAGGACAGGAGCTTTCAGCCCCAGCATTTT.

This clone came up once. The chain joins TRBV3-1 (or the pseudogene TRBV3-2) to TRBJ2-7, with 9 nucleotides matching TRBD2. CDR1 and CDR2 from the germline V gene are LGHDT and YNNKEL (reference sequence). The CDR3 consists of 17 residues. J lost 1 base, V lost 1 base, and 8 bases had no gene match. The CDR3 DNA reads as TGTGCCAGCAGCCAAGTAGGGCGGGAGGGCTCATCCTACGAGCAGTACTTC. As protein: CASSQVGREGSSYEQYF.

This clone was seen just once. V usage is TRBV4-3 and J usage is TRBJ2-3; no clear D gene. Per germline, CDR1 LGHNA and CDR2 YSLEER. This CDR3 spans 14 amino acids. The germline V and J ends were trimmed by 1 base and 6 bases, with 11 bases remaining between them. In DNA form, the CDR3 reads TGCGCCAGCAGCCAAGGTCTTGTTCATGATACGCAGTATTTT. As protein: CASSQGLVHDTQYF.

The rearrangement uses TRBV5-1 and TRBJ1-1; TRBD1 might be the D (5 bases). Per the germline V gene, CDR1 is SGHRS and CDR2 is YFSETQ. This CDR3 is built from 14 residues. The V and J ends lost 2 bases and 6 bases respectively, with 14 bases between them. The CDR3 DNA is TGCGCCAGCAGCTTAGGGGATGCGGGTGCTGAAGCTTTCTTT. Protein product: CASSLGDAGAEAFF.

The sample holds a few counts of this clone. Written as DNA, the CDR3 is TGTGCCAGCAGCCAAGCTAGCGTGTACAATGAGCAGTTCTTC. Its translation is CASSQASVYNEQFF. V usage is TRBV14 and J usage is TRBJ2-1, with a possible D match to TRBD2 (6 bases). Trimming removed 1 base from V and 4 bases from J, with 8 bases in between. This CDR3 region has 14 residues. In germline, CDR1 is SGHDN, CDR2 FVKESK. Filled out from reference TRBV14 and TRBJ2-1, the complete variable domain reads EAGVTQFPSHSVIEKGQTVTLRCDPISGHDNLYWYRRVMGKEIKFLLHFVKESKQDESGMPNNRFLAERTGGTYSTLKVQPAELEDSGVYFCASSQASVYNEQFFGPGTRLTVL.

This sequence joins TRBV2 and TRBJ1-4, with D hard to call. The germline CDR1 and CDR2 sequences are SNHLY and FYNNEI. There are 14 residues in the CDR3. Trimming took 7 bases from V and 0 from J, leaving 9 bases between them. The CDR3 coding sequence is TGTGCCAGCAAATTGGGAACAACTAATGAAAAACTGTTTTTT. This encodes CASKLGTTNEKLFF.

The chain joins TRBV18 to TRBJ2-7; TRBD1 matches at 9 bases. The V and J ends lost 1 base and 7 bases, in that order; junction bases with no gene match: 8. Germline CDR1 and CDR2: KGHSH and LQKENI. There are 15 residues in the CDR3. CDR3: CASSPQSRQGEEQYV. The DNA of the CDR3 is TGTGCCAGCTCACCACAATCCAGACAGGGGGAAGAGCAGTACGTC.

V is TRBV28 and J is TRBJ1-6; D is possibly TRBD1 (5 bases). Germline loops: CDR1 MDHEN, CDR2 SYDVKM. Trimming took 6 bases from V and 8 from J, leaving 17 bases between them. The CDR3 is 15 residues long. This chain's CDR3 is CASRYQGNPYSPLHF. Written as DNA, the CDR3 is TGTGCCAGCAGATACCAGGGCAACCCATATTCACCCCTCCACTTT. The whole variable domain, filled in from reference TRBV28 and TRBJ1-6, reads DVKVTQSSRYLVKRTGEKVFLECVQDMDHENMFWYRQDPGLGLRLIYFSYDVKMKEKGDIPEGYSVSREKKERFSLILESASTNQTSMYLCASRYQGNPYSPLHFGNGTRLTVT.

This rearrangement joins TRBV30 to TRBJ1-5; the D is unclear. V dropped 0 bases and J dropped 5 bases, with 14 bases sitting between them. This CDR3 region has 15 residues. Germline CDR1 is GTSNPN and CDR2 is SVGIG (reference sequence). The chain's CDR3 is CAWSVEAVRDQPQHF. The CDR3 nucleotides are TGTGCCTGGAGTGTGGAGGCAGTAAGGGATCAGCCCCAGCATTTT.